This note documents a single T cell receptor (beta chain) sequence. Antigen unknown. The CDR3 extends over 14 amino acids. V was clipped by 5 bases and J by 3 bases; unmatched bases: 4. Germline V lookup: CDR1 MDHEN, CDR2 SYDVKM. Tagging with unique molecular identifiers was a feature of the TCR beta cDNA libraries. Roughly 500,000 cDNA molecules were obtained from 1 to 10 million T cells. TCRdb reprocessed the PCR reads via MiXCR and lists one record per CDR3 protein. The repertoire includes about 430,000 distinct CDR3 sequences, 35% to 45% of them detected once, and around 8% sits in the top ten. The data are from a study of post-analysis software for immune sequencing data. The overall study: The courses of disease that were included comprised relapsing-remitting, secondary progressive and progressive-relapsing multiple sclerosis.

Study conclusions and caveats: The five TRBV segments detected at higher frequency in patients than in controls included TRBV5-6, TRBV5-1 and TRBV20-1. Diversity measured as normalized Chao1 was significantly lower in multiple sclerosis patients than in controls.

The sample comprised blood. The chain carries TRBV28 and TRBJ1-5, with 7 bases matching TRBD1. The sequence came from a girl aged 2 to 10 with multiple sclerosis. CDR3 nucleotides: TGTGCCAGCAGTGAAGGGACAGTCAATCAGCCCCAGCATTTT. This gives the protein CASSEGTVNQPQHF.